This T cell receptor beta chain was captured in a study of T-cell reconstitution after alpha-beta-depleted transplantation in children. This clonotype was seen more than once but under ten times. V lost 2 bases to trimming and J lost 0 bases; unmatched junction nucleotides: 8. The CDR3 consists of 16 residues. Germline V gene sequence: CDR1 DFQATT, CDR2 SNEGSKA (reference sequence). This sample's TCRbeta library carried unique molecular identifier barcodes. Each CDR3 protein gets one entry after TCRdb re-called the PCR reads with MiXCR. The data hold about 370,000 distinct CDR3 sequences, with roughly 22% observed a single time.

The sample here was PBMCs from the stem cell graft donor, taken from the stem cell graft. This sequence was found in a human donor who donated a stem cell graft to a child with acute myeloid leukemia. V and J are TRBV20-1 and TRBJ2-3; TRBD2 matches 7 bases. For the CDR3, the DNA is TGCAGTGCTAGACTCCCTAGCGGATATAGCACAGATACGCAGTATTTT. Translated, it gives CSARLPSGYSTDTQYF.